Listed below are T cell receptor beta chains from one sample, sequenced in a study of shared clonotypes between healthy human individuals. Profiled with immunoSEQ multiplex PCR; TCRdb holds only in-frame clones, not every one. The repertoire consists of about 1 million clones, with under 80% occurring once and the leading ten covering over 1.3%. The specimen was memory CD4+ T cells sorted from blood. The origin of the receptors is a man aged 18 to 30 in good health. The CDR3 runs from the conserved cysteine through the conserved F or W. D genes are given only for firm matches. Expanded clones are given a class, and other clones once, few, many or no size at all.

j_call v_call d_call clone_size cdr3_nt cdr3_aa
TRBJ1-6 TRBV29-1 TRBD1 - TGCAGCGTCGCCGGGACAGTTGATTCACCCCTCCACTTT CSVAGTVDSPLHF
TRBJ2-7 TRBV30 - few TGTGCCTGGAGTGTAGCGGGCGGGACCTACGAGCAGTACTTC CAWSVAGGTYEQYF
TRBJ2-2 TRBV7-9 - - TGTGCCAGCAGCTTAGGACCGCCCTACACCGGGGAGCTGTTTTTT CASSLGPPYTGELFF
TRBJ2-7 TRBV4-3 TRBD1 few TGCGCCAGCAGCCAAGGGACAGGGGTACTTCGCTACGAGCAGTACTTC CASSQGTGVLRYEQYF
TRBJ2-1 TRBV7-2 TRBD2 - TGTGCCAGCAGCCCGGGACTACTAACCCTTGGGGGTGAGCAGTTCTTC CASSPGLLTLGGEQFF
TRBJ1-2 TRBV29-1 - - TGCAGCGTGGTCGTAGGACCGACGATCGCCTTC CSVVVGPTIAF
TRBJ2-7 TRBV5-5 TRBD1 once TGTGCCAGCAGCTTGGTCCCCGGGACAGGGGCTTTCGAGCAGTACTTC CASSLVPGTGAFEQYF
TRBJ2-3 TRBV5-1 - few TGCGCCAGCAGCTTCCGACAGGAGAGCACAGATACGCAGTATTTT CASSFRQESTDTQYF
TRBJ2-1 TRBV19 - - TGTGCCAGTAGTATGGGGGGCAGGGCCTTCTCCTACAATGAGCAGTTCTTC CASSMGGRAFSYNEQFF
TRBJ1-6 TRBV6-5 TRBD1 - TGTGCCAGCAGCTACGACAGGGGGTTTCATAATTCACCCCTCCACTTT CASSYDRGFHNSPLHF
TRBJ1-2 TRBV12-5 TRBD1 once TGTGCTAGTGGTTTGCAACCGTCGGGACAGGGATCTGGCTACACCTTC CASGLQPSGQGSGYTF
TRBJ2-4 TRBV5-1 TRBD2 - TGCGCCAGCAGCTTGGGTAGCGGGGGCCCAAACATTCAGTACTTC CASSLGSGGPNIQYF
TRBJ1-3 TRBV5-1 - - TGCGCCAGCAGCTTGGTCTCCCAGGGTGTTGGAAACACCATATATTTT CASSLVSQGVGNTIYF
TRBJ1-2 TRBV28 - - TGTGCCAGCAGGGCTTTGGGAGGGTTATTTGGCTACACCTTC CASRALGGLFGYTF
TRBJ2-4 TRBV29-1 - - TGCAGCGTTCCTGACAGGATGCTAGCCAAAAACATTCAGTACTTC CSVPDRMLAKNIQYF
TRBJ2-7 TRBV5-8 TRBD2 medium-sized TGTGCCAGCAGCTCCACTAGCGGGAGTGGTAGAAAGCAGTACTTC CASSSTSGSGRKQYF
TRBJ2-7 TRBV30 - - TGTGCCTGGAGTGTCCTAGGGGAAACCTCCTACGAGCAGTACTTC CAWSVLGETSYEQYF
TRBJ2-5 TRBV14 - - TGTGCCAGCAGCCAAGTGGCCCCTAGCGCAACCCTGGGAGAGACCCAGTACTTC CASSQVAPSATLGETQYF
TRBJ2-5 TRBV11-2 TRBD1 - TGTGCCAGCAGCACCCGGACAGGGGGCAGGTACCAAGAGACCCAGTACTTC CASSTRTGGRYQETQYF
TRBJ2-7 TRBV5-5 - - TGTGCCAGCAGTCGTACAGATGCGCATACCTACGAGCAGTACTTC CASSRTDAHTYEQYF
TRBJ2-2 TRBV10-2 - - TGCGCCAGCGGCCTTAGGGGGAACACCGGGGAGCTGTTTTTT CASGLRGNTGELFF
TRBJ2-7 TRBV30 - many TGTGCCTGGAGTGGACGAGTGGGAGAGCAGTACTTC CAWSGRVGEQYF
TRBJ2-3 TRBV5-6 TRBD1 - TGTGCCAGCAGCTTGCTACCGGGACAGGGAACAGATACGCAGTATTTT CASSLLPGQGTDTQYF
TRBJ1-5 TRBV19 TRBD1 - TGTGCCAGTAGGGCAGGGACAGCGCAAAATCAGCCCCAGCATTTT CASRAGTAQNQPQHF
TRBJ1-1 TRBV10-3 - - TGTGCCATCAGTGCTGCAGGGCTTTTGAACACTGAAGCTTTCTTT CAISAAGLLNTEAFF
TRBJ1-2 TRBV5-1 - - TGCGCCAGCAGCGTAAATACAGGGTCCTATGGCTACACCTTC CASSVNTGSYGYTF
TRBJ1-2 TRBV2 - - TGTTCAGTGGGGGGATATGGCTACACCTTC CSVGGYGYTF
TRBJ2-5 TRBV7-2 - few TGTGCCAGCAGCCCTGGGTCCCAGGTATGGGAGACCCAGTACTTC CASSPGSQVWETQYF
TRBJ2-5 TRBV7-2 - - TGTGCCAGCAGCGGAAGCCTCCAAGAGACCCAGTACTTC CASSGSLQETQYF
TRBJ2-5 TRBV4-3 TRBD2 - TGCGCCAGCAGCCCAGCAGCGGGAGAGGGTAAGACCCAGTACTTC CASSPAAGEGKTQYF
TRBJ2-2 TRBV30 TRBD1 few TGTGCCTGGAGGACAGGGGGGAACACCGGGGAGCTGTTTTTT CAWRTGGNTGELFF
TRBJ1-2 TRBV29-1 - - TGCAGCGTTGACGGACAGTATGGCTACACCTTC CSVDGQYGYTF
TRBJ2-7 TRBV6-6 - few TGTGCCAGCAGTTACAACCCAGCGGAGCAGTACTTC CASSYNPAEQYF
TRBJ2-1 TRBV2 TRBD2 - TGTGCCAGCAGTGGGACTAGCGAGTACAATGAGCAGTTCTTC CASSGTSEYNEQFF
TRBJ2-7 TRBV6-5 TRBD1 once TGTGCCAGCAGGGCCGGGACAGGGGGAATCTACGAGCAGTACTTC CASRAGTGGIYEQYF
TRBJ1-2 TRBV5-1 - - TGCGCCAGCAGCCTGGACGGGAATGGCTACACCTTC CASSLDGNGYTF
TRBJ1-1 TRBV19 TRBD1 few TGTGCCAGTACTACAGGGGGCCGGACTGAAGCTTTCTTT CASTTGGRTEAFF
TRBJ2-3 TRBV30 TRBD2 - TGTGCCTGGCGACGACTAGCGGGGGGCACAGATACGCAGTATTTT CAWRRLAGGTDTQYF
TRBJ2-7 TRBV7-9 TRBD2 - TGTGCCAGCAGCTTAGCCAAGGGGACTAGCGCCTACGAGCAGTACTTC CASSLAKGTSAYEQYF
TRBJ2-5 TRBV13 TRBD2 - TGTGCCAGCAGCTTAATCGGGGGGGCCGGTGAGACCCAGTACTTC CASSLIGGAGETQYF
TRBJ2-3 TRBV2 TRBD2 - TGTGCCAGCAGCTCCCGCCTAGGACTAGCGGGGACAGATACGCAGTATTTT CASSSRLGLAGTDTQYF
TRBJ2-3 TRBV7-9 - once TGTGCCAGCAGCTTAAGTGACAGCACAGATACGCAGTATTTT CASSLSDSTDTQYF
TRBJ1-2 TRBV6-1 TRBD1 - TGTGCCAGCAGGGGACAGGGAGTCTATGGCTACACCTTC CASRGQGVYGYTF
TRBJ2-1 TRBV5-8 TRBD1 - TGTGCCAGCAGCTTAGGGACAGTCTACAATGAGCAGTTCTTC CASSLGTVYNEQFF
TRBJ1-3 TRBV7-2 TRBD1 - TGTGCCAGCAGCAACTCAGGGGGCACAGGAAACACCATATATTTT CASSNSGGTGNTIYF
TRBJ2-1 TRBV5-6 - - TGTGCCAGCAGCCCAGAGGCGCGGGTACACTACAATGAGCAGTTCTTC CASSPEARVHYNEQFF
TRBJ2-5 TRBV20-1 - - TGCAGTGCCCAGCGTGGAGAGACCCAGTACTTC CSAQRGETQYF
TRBJ2-7 TRBV7-2 - - TGTGCCAGCAGCCACAGGGTGAGCGCCTACGAGCAGTACTTC CASSHRVSAYEQYF
TRBJ1-2 TRBV6-5 - few TGTGCCAGCAGTGGGGACCGAACGTACTATGGCTACACCTTC CASSGDRTYYGYTF
TRBJ2-5 TRBV5-4 - - TGTGCCAGCAGCTTGGTCGATAAAGAGACCCAGTACTTC CASSLVDKETQYF